This passage covers 24 T cell receptor beta chains from one sample sequenced in a study of beta chain features in type 1 diabetes. Isolated RNA was reverse transcribed in full, so expressed TCRB transcripts were sequenced. The method was immunoSEQ multiplex PCR; TCRdb's version includes in-frame clones alone and lacks a portion of them. This table has over 300,000 clones, 7% to 9% appearing once. Sequencing input: central memory CD4+ T cells from blood. Receptors originate from a woman younger than 35 in good health.

The chain uses TRBV7-2 and TRBJ1-2; 8 nucleotides line up with TRBD1. The CDR3 is 15 residues long. Trimming at V came to 2 bases and at J to 3 bases, leaving 5 bases not matched to a gene. Looked up from germline, CDR1 is SGHTA and CDR2 is FQGNSA. CDR3 loop: CASSLYRGQDYGYTF. The CDR3 bases are TGTGCCAGCAGCTTATATAGGGGACAGGACTATGGCTACACCTTC.

This clone was detected many times. This sequence joins TRBV25-1 and TRBJ2-5; the D is unclear. This CDR3 spans 16 amino acids. Germline CDR1 MGHDK, CDR2 SYGVNS. V was trimmed by 5 bases and J by 0 bases, leaving 16 bases between them. The CDR3 coding sequence is TGTGCCAGCAGTCAGGTTGGAGTCGCCAACCAAGAGACCCAGTACTTC. Amino acid sequence: CASSQVGVANQETQYF.

This clone was seen a handful of times. The gene calls are TRBV11-2 and TRBJ2-3, with TRBD1 matching over 9 bases. Germline CDR1 reads SGHAT; CDR2 reads FQNNGV. The CDR3 spans 15 residues. Germline trimming cut 4 bases from V and 6 bases from J; bases unmatched to any gene: 8. CDR3 nucleotide sequence: TGTGCCAGCAGCTCCGGACAGGGGCCCTCGGATACGCAGTATTTT. Its translation: CASSSGQGPSDTQYF.

The chain has TRBV21-1 and TRBJ1-4; TRBD1, as called in the table, went unchecked against the DNA. TRBV21-1 is recorded as a pseudogene. This CDR3 is 16 amino acids long. The DNA for the CDR3 is TGTGCCAGCAGCAAATCACAACAGGGAGACAAGGAAAAACTGTTTTTT. Its translation: CASSKSQQGDKEKLFF.

The CDR3 nucleotides read TGTGCTAGTATGGGGGGTGGAGCGGGCCAAGAGACCCAGTACTTC. Encoded protein: CASMGGGAGQETQYF. The chain joins TRBV12-5 to TRBJ2-5; TRBD2 might be the D (6 bases). The CDR3 sequence is 15 residues long. Germline V CDR1 and CDR2: LGHNT, FRNRAP. Trimming cost V 8 bases and J 1 base, with 17 bases left between them.

This clone turned up a few times. The V call is TRBV2, the J call TRBJ2-7, with 14 bases matching TRBD2. CDR1 is SNHLY, CDR2 FYNNEI, per germline. The CDR3 sequence is 15 residues long. The V and J ends lost 6 bases and 2 bases, in that order; junction bases with no gene match: 3. CDR3 sequence reads: CASRGLAGVPYEQYF. The CDR3 nucleotides read TGTGCCAGCAGGGGACTAGCGGGAGTACCCTACGAGCAGTACTTC.

V is TRBV2 and J is TRBJ1-3; D is unresolved. V lost 2 bases and J lost 4, with 9 bases in between. Germline-derived CDR1 and CDR2 are SNHLY and FYNNEI. This CDR3 contains 14 residues. The DNA for the CDR3 is TGTGCCAGCAGTGAAATGGGGTACGGAAACACCATATATTTT. Translated, it gives CASSEMGYGNTIYF.

The chain couples TRBV7-9 to TRBJ1-4; 7 bases fit TRBD1. Germline lookup yields CDR1 SEHNR and CDR2 FQNEAQ (reference sequence). The V and J ends lost 5 bases and 4 bases, in that order; junction bases with no gene match: 4. The CDR3 totals 14 residues. For the CDR3, the DNA is TGTGCCAGCAGCCTGACAGGGAGTAATGAAAAACTGTTTTTT. Translated: CASSLTGSNEKLFF. Filled out from reference TRBV7-9 and TRBJ1-4, the complete variable domain reads DTGVSQNPRHKITKRGQNVTFRCDPISEHNRLYWYRQTLGQGPEFLTYFQNEAQLEKSRLLSDRFSAERPKGSFSTLEIQRTEQGDSAMYLCASSLTGSNEKLFFGSGTQLSVL.

Only a few counts were recorded for this clone. V is TRBV9 and J is TRBJ1-3; D unresolved. V dropped 2 bases and J dropped 2 bases, with 2 bases sitting between them. This CDR3 contains 12 residues. Per germline, CDR1 SGDLS and CDR2 YYNGEE. CDR3 sequence: CASSVTGNTIYF. DNA of the CDR3: TGTGCCAGCAGCGTGACTGGAAACACCATATATTTT. Complete variable domain (other parts from reference TRBV9 and TRBJ1-3): DSGVTQTPKHLITATGQRVTLRCSPRSGDLSVYWYQQSLDQGLQFLIQYYNGEERAKGNILERFSAQQFPDLHSELNLSSLELGDSALYFCASSVTGNTIYFGEGSWLTVV.

This clone came up a few times. The chain is built from TRBV28 and TRBJ2-5, with D possibly being TRBD1 (6 bases). With 4 bases removed from V and 3 bases from J, the gap between germline ends came to 9 bases. The CDR3 totals 13 residues. Germline V CDR1 and CDR2: MDHEN, SYDVKM. DNA of the CDR3: TGTGCCAGCAGTTCTTACAGGGAAGAGACCCAGTACTTC. Translating it yields CASSSYREETQYF.

The gene calls are TRBV27 and TRBJ2-2, with D possibly TRBD2 on 5 matching bases. From germline, CDR1 is MNHEY and CDR2 SMNVEV (reference sequence). CDR3 size: 14 residues. The V end lost 8 bases, the J end lost 0 bases, and 10 bases lay between the germline ends. The DNA for the CDR3 is TGTGCCAGCCGCAGCGGATCGAACACCGGGGAGCTGTTTTTT. Protein product: CASRSGSNTGELFF.

The chain links TRBV14 to TRBJ2-3; TRBD2 is a possible D gene (5 bases). Trimming pared 6 bases from V and 3 bases from J, leaving 13 bases between. Per germline, CDR1 SGHDN and CDR2 FVKESK. The CDR3 contains 14 residues. The CDR3 protein is CASSWETDTDTQYF. The DNA for the CDR3 is TGTGCCAGCAGTTGGGAGACGGATACAGATACGCAGTATTTT. The full variable domain, in which reference TRBV14 and TRBJ2-3 provide the parts outside the CDR3, is EAGVTQFPSHSVIEKGQTVTLRCDPISGHDNLYWYRRVMGKEIKFLLHFVKESKQDESGMPNNRFLAERTGGTYSTLKVQPAELEDSGVYFCASSWETDTDTQYFGPGTRLTVL.

This clone was detected ten times or more. The chain links TRBV6-7 to TRBJ2-5; D gene uncertain. TRBV6-7 carries the ORF label, with uncertain function. Trimming took 2 bases from V and 6 from J, leaving 16 bases between them. CDR3 size: 15 residues. For the CDR3, the DNA is TGTGCCAGCAGTTACCCAGACAAGGTTCATCAGACCCAGTACTTC. Translated, it gives CASSYPDKVHQTQYF.

This chain links TRBV7-2 with TRBJ2-7, with D possibly matching TRBD1 (5 bases). Trimming removed 2 bases from V and 4 bases from J, with 24 bases in between. The CDR3 contains 18 residues. Germline V gives CDR1 SGHTA, CDR2 FQGNSA. The CDR3 coding sequence is TGTGCCAGCAGCTTATACGGACACCACCTTGGGGCCCATTACGAGCAGTACTTC. It translates to CASSLYGHHLGAHYEQYF.

The chain joins TRBV7-9 to TRBJ2-6; the D is unclear. Germline V lookup: CDR1 SEHNR, CDR2 FQNEAQ (reference sequence). This CDR3 is built from 16 residues. Trimming cost V 1 base and J 3 bases, with 10 bases left between them. In nucleotides, the CDR3 is TGTGCCAGCAGCTTAGATTTGGCCGTTGGGGCCAACGTCCTGACTTTC. Its protein product is CASSLDLAVGANVLTF.

The genes are TRBV6-6 and TRBJ2-1, with 7 nucleotides matching TRBD1. The V and J ends lost 0 bases and 4 bases, in that order; junction bases with no gene match: 3. This CDR3 is built from 15 residues. CDR1 and CDR2 from the germline V gene are MNHNY and SVGAGI (reference sequence). In DNA, the CDR3 is TGTGCCAGCAGTTACTCGGGGACAGATTACAATGAGCAGTTCTTC. It codes for CASSYSGTDYNEQFF.

About this clone: One junction end disagrees with the germline gene, perhaps due to a read error. J is TRBJ2-7 and V is TRBV7-2; 10 bases fit TRBD2. CDR1 and CDR2 (germline): SGHTA, FQGNSA. CDR3 size: 14 residues. CDR3 DNA sequence: TGTGCCAGCAGCTGGACTAGCGGCTCCTCCGAGCAGTACTTC. This gives the protein CASSWTSGSSEQYF.

This clone was counted ten times or more. V is TRBV5-4 and J is TRBJ1-1, with D possibly TRBD1 on 6 matching bases. V was shortened by 4 bases and J by 7 bases, with 17 bases between the two germline ends. The CDR3 runs 14 residues. Germline V lookup: CDR1 SGHNT, CDR2 YYREEE (reference sequence). CDR3 loop: CASSPDTGRVEAFF. For the CDR3, the DNA is TGTGCCAGCAGCCCGGATACAGGGAGAGTTGAAGCTTTCTTT.

The chain uses TRBV7-9 and TRBJ1-1, with a possible D match to TRBD1 (6 bases). The CDR3 totals 14 residues. Germline CDR1 SEHNR, CDR2 FQNEAQ (reference sequence). The V end lost 4 bases, the J end lost 3 bases, and 12 bases lay between the germline ends. Here the CDR3 DNA reads TGTGCCAGCAGCTCCCGAGGGGGGTACACTGAAGCTTTCTTT. This codes for CASSSRGGYTEAFF. The full variable domain, with the rest looked up from reference TRBV7-9 and TRBJ1-1, is DTGVSQNPRHKITKRGQNVTFRCDPISEHNRLYWYRQTLGQGPEFLTYFQNEAQLEKSRLLSDRFSAERPKGSFSTLEIQRTEQGDSAMYLCASSSRGGYTEAFFGQGTRLTVV.

This clone has just a few counts. The CDR3 DNA sequence: TGTGCCAGTCGGCCGCAGACGCGTGGGAGGATGGACATTCAGTACTTC. Residues: CASRPQTRGRMDIQYF. The chain links TRBV19 to TRBJ2-4, with a possible D match to TRBD2 (6 bases). Trimming stripped 8 bases from V and 8 bases from J, with 25 bases between. In germline, CDR1 is LNHDA, CDR2 SQIVND (reference sequence). This CDR3 has 16 residues.

A few counts support this clone. The chain carries TRBV19 and TRBJ1-5, with D perhaps TRBD1 (6 bases). The V gene's germline CDR1 is LNHDA and CDR2 SQIVND (reference sequence). Trimming took off 5 bases at V and 1 base at J, with 12 bases between the two ends. This CDR3 is built from 15 residues. CDR3 residues: CASSWGPKSNQPQHF. CDR3 sequence (DNA): TGTGCCAGTAGTTGGGGGCCGAAGAGCAATCAGCCCCAGCATTTT.

This clone has a handful of counts. The chain is built from TRBV5-5 and TRBJ1-4; the D is unclear. V was pared by 1 base and J by 6 bases, with 7 bases between. This CDR3 is 13 amino acids long. Per germline, CDR1 SGHKS and CDR2 YYEKEE (reference sequence). The CDR3 DNA reads as TGTGCCAGCAGCTTGTCGAGTGATGAAAAACTGTTTTTT. This encodes CASSLSSDEKLFF.

The V gene is TRBV6-1, the J gene TRBJ2-5; D may correspond to TRBD1 or TRBD2 (5 bases each). V lost 4 bases and J 4 bases, leaving 16 bases between the germline ends. Per the germline V gene, CDR1 is MNHNS and CDR2 is SASEGT. This CDR3 has 15 residues. CDR3 coding DNA: TGTGCCAGCAGTGCCGGGGCATCCAGCAGAGAGACCCAGTACTTC. It yields the protein CASSAGASSRETQYF.

The J gene is TRBJ1-1, the V gene TRBV5-4; unclear D gene. V shed 0 bases and J shed 5 bases, with 11 bases lying between them. The germline V gene encodes CDR1 SGHNT and CDR2 YYREEE (reference sequence). The CDR3 runs 14 residues. CDR3 nucleotides: TGTGCCAGCAGCTTGGCTCTGGGAAAAACTGAAGCTTTCTTT. Its protein is CASSLALGKTEAFF.